This T cell receptor beta chain was captured in a study of cytotoxic CD8 clonotypes in ibrutinib-treated CLL. About 2 micrograms of genomic DNA, which was extracted from cryopreserved PBMCs, served as the material used for the TCR beta libraries. Target depth was 1 in 200,000 to 1 in 1 million T cells, about 10x per clonotype. The assay was immunoSEQ multiplex PCR, and TCRdb's table has in-frame clones only and misses some. The sample shows more than 200,000 clones, 60% to 75% of them seen only once. Study results and caveats: Public clonotypes were seen rarely and were contracted or stable on treatment.

Turning to this clone: Its antigen is undetermined.

Trimming cost V 5 bases and J 2 bases, with 13 bases left between them. Germline V lookup: CDR1 MNHNY, CDR2 SVGAGI (reference sequence). CDR3 length: 14 amino acids. Source: PBMCs, taken after 24 months of ibrutinib treatment. The TCR was taken from a human donor with chronic lymphocytic leukemia. This chain links TRBV6-6 with TRBJ2-7; D call uncertain. For the CDR3, the DNA is TGTGCCAGCAGTGCCCCATCGGACCCCTACGAGCAGTACTTC. This translates into CASSAPSDPYEQYF.